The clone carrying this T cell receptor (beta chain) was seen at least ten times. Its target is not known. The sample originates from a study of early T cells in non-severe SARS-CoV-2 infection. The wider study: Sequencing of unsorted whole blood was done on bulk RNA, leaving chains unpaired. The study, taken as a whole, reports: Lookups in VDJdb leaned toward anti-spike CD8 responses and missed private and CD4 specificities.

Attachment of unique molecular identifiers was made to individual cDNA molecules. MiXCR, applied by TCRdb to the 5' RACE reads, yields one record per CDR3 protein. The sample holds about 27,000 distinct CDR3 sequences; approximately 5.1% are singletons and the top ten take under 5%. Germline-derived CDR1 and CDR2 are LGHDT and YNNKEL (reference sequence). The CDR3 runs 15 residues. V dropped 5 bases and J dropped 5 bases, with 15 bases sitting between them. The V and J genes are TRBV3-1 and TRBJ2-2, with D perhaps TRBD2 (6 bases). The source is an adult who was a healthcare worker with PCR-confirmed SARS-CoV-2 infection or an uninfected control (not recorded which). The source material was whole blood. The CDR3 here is CASSIGGLWTGELFF. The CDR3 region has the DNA TGTGCCAGCAGCATCGGGGGACTTTGGACCGGGGAGCTGTTTTTT.